Shown below are 6 T cell receptor beta chains from a single sample sequenced in a study of blood T cells in healthy people across ages. The use of a sample-barcoded 5' primer and a J-beta primer mix characterized a second PCR of 7 to 11 cycles. TCRdb recomputed calls from the 5' RACE reads with MiXCR, one row per CDR3 protein. Among approximately 2,000,000 distinct CDR3 sequences listed, about 39% were seen once. What was sequenced was blood. The receptors stem from a human donor in good health.

J is TRBJ2-1 and V is TRBV29-1; tentatively, D is TRBD2 (6 bases). V was shortened by 7 bases and J by 13 bases, with 17 bases between the two germline ends. The CDR3 has 11 residues. Per germline, CDR1 SQVTM and CDR2 ANQGSEA. CDR3 sequence (DNA): TGCAGCGGGGGACTCCAAGAGACCCAGTTCTTC. This codes for CSGGLQETQFF.

The chain couples TRBV9 to TRBJ2-2, with TRBD2 identical over 7 bases. The CDR3 has 16 residues. Trimming at V came to 2 bases and at J to 4 bases, leaving 8 bases not matched to a gene. The germline CDR1 and CDR2 sequences are SGDLS and YYNGEE. CDR3 region: CASSVRAGGGTGELFF. The CDR3, as DNA: TGTGCCAGCAGCGTGAGGGCAGGCGGGGGCACCGGGGAGCTGTTTTTT.

DNA of the CDR3: TGTGCCAGCAGTTTAGCGCTCCGGGTTGGCTACACCTTC. It codes for CASSLALRVGYTF. The chain employs TRBV12-3 or TRBV12-4 and TRBJ1-2; D ambiguous. CDR3 size: 13 residues. Trimming pared 0 bases from V and 7 bases from J, leaving 9 bases between.

V usage is TRBV20-1 and J usage is TRBJ1-1; no definite D call. CDR1 is DFQATT, CDR2 SNEGSKA, per germline (reference sequence). Trimming cost V 6 bases and J 1 base, with 9 bases left between them. CDR3 length: 12 residues. Here the CDR3 reads CSAERENTEAFF. CDR3 nucleotide sequence: TGCAGTGCCGAACGGGAGAACACTGAAGCTTTCTTT.

The V gene is TRBV24-1, the J gene TRBJ2-1; 9 bases align to TRBD2. CDR3 length: 15 amino acids. CDR1 and CDR2 from the germline V gene are KGHDR and SFDVKD. J gave up 7 bases and V 9 bases, and 12 bases lay outside the gene matches. DNA for the CDR3: TGTGCCACCGGGGGCCGAGCGGGGGGACAGAATGAGCAGTTCTTC. Translated: CATGGRAGGQNEQFF.

The chain's CDR3 is CASSQDSQGGTEAFF. The CDR3 DNA reads TGCGCCAGCAGCCAAGATAGCCAGGGCGGCACTGAAGCTTTCTTT. The chain carries TRBV4-3 and TRBJ1-1; perhaps TRBD1 as D (5 bases). Trimming took off 0 bases at V and 4 bases at J, with 12 bases between the two ends. Germline V CDR1 and CDR2: LGHNA, YSLEER. The CDR3 totals 15 residues.